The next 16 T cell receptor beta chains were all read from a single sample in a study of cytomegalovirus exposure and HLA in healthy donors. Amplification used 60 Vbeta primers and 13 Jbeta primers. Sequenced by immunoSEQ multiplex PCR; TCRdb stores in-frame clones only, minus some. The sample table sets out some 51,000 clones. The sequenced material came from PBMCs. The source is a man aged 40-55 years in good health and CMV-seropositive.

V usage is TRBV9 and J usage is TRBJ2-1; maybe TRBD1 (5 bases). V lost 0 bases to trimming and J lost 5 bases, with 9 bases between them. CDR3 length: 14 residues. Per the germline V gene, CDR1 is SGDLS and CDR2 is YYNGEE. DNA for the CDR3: TGTGCCAGCAGCGTAGGGGGCCTAAACAATGAGCAGTTCTTC. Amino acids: CASSVGGLNNEQFF.

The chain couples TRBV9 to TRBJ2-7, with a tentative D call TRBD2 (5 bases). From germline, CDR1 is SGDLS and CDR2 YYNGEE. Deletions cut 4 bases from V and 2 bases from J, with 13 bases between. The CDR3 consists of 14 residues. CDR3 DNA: TGTGCCAGCAGCTCGCGGGCGGCTACCTACGAGCAGTACTTC. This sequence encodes CASSSRAATYEQYF.

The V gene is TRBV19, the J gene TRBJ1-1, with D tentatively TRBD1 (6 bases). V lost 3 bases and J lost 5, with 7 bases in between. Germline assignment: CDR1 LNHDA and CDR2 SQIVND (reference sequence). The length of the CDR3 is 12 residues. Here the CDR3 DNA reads TGTGCCAGTAGTATGAGGGGGACTGAAGCTTTCTTT. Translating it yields CASSMRGTEAFF.

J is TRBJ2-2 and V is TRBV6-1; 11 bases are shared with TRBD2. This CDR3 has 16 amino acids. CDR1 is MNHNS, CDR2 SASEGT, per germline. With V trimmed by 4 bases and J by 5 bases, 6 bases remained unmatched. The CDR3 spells CASSGRLAGTTGELFF. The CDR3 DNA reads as TGTGCCAGCAGTGGGAGACTAGCGGGGACAACCGGGGAGCTGTTTTTT.

The chain's CDR3 is CASSSSAKAEAFF. The CDR3 coding sequence is TGTGCCAGCAGTTCTTCAGCGAAGGCTGAAGCTTTCTTT. The chain uses TRBV6-5 and TRBJ1-1; D is ambiguous. V shed 4 bases and J shed 6 bases, with 12 bases lying between them. Germline V gene sequence: CDR1 MNHEY, CDR2 SVGAGI. The CDR3 is 13 amino acids.

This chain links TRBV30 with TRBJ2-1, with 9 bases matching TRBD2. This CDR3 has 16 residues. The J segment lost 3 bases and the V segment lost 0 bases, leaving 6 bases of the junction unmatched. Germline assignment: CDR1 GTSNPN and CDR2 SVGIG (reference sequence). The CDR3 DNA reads TGTGCCTGGAGTGTAGCGGGGGGACAGAGCTACAATGAGCAGTTCTTC. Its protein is CAWSVAGGQSYNEQFF.

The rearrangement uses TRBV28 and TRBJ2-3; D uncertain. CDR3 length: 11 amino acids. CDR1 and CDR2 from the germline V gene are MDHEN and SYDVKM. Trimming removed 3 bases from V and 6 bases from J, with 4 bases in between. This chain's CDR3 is CASSFADTQYF. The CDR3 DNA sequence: TGTGCCAGCAGTTTCGCGGATACGCAGTATTTT. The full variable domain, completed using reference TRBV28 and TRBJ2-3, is DVKVTQSSRYLVKRTGEKVFLECVQDMDHENMFWYRQDPGLGLRLIYFSYDVKMKEKGDIPEGYSVSREKKERFSLILESASTNQTSMYLCASSFADTQYFGPGTRLTVL.

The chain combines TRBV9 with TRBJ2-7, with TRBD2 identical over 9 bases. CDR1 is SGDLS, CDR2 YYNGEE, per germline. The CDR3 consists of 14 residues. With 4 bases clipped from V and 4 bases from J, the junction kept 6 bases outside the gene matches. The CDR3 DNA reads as TGTGCCAGCAGCCCTCTAGCGGGAAGGTACGAGCAGTACTTC. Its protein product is CASSPLAGRYEQYF.

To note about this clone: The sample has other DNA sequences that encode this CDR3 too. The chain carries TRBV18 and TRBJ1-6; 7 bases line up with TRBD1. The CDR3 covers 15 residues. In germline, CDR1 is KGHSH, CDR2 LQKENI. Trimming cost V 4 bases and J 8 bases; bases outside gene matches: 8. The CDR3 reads CASSRTGGVDSPLHF. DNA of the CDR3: TGTGCCAGCTCACGGACAGGAGGCGTTGATTCACCCCTCCACTTT.

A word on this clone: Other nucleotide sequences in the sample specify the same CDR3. CDR3 region: CASSLGSDYEQYF. The CDR3 region has the DNA TGTGCCAGCAGCCTCGGGTCAGATTACGAGCAGTACTTC. The chain uses TRBV5-6 and TRBJ2-7, with D unclear. Trimming cost V 4 bases and J 4 bases, with 12 bases left between them. From germline, CDR1 is SGHDT and CDR2 YYEEEE. The CDR3 is 13 residues long.

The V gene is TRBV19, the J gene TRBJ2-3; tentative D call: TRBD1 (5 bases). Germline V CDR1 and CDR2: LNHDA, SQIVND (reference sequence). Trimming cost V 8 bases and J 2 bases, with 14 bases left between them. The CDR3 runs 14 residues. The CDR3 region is CASAREWSTDTQYF. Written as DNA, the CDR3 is TGTGCCAGTGCCAGGGAATGGTCCACAGATACGCAGTATTTT.

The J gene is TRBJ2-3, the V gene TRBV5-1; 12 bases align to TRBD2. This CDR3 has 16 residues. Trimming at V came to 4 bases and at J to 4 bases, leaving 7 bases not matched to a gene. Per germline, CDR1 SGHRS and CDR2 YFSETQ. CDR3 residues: CASSVALAGGADTQYF. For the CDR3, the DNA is TGCGCCAGCAGCGTAGCCCTAGCGGGAGGGGCAGATACGCAGTATTTT.

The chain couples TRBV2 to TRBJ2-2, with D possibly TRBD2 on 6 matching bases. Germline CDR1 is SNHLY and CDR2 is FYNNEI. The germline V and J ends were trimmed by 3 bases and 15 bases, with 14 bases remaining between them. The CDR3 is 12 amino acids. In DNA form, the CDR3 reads TGTGCCAGCAGTGAGGGACCTTGGGGGGTGTTTTTT. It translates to CASSEGPWGVFF.

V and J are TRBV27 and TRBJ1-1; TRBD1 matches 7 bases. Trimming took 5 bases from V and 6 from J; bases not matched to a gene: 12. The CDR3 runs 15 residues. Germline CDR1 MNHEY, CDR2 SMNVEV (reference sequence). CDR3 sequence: CASSEGQHPFAEAFF. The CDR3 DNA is TGTGCCAGCAGTGAGGGACAGCACCCCTTCGCTGAAGCTTTCTTT.

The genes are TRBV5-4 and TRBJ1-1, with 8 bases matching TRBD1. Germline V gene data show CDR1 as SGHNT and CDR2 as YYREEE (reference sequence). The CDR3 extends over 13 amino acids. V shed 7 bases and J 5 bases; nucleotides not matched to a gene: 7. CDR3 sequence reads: CASGQGASTEAFF. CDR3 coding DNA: TGTGCCAGCGGGCAGGGGGCGTCTACTGAAGCTTTCTTT.

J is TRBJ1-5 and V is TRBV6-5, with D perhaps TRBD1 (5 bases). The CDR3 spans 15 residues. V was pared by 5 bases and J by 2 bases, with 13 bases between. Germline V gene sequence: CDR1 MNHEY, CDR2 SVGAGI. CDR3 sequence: CASSITGRGNQPQHF. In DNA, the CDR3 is TGTGCCAGCAGTATTACGGGCAGGGGCAATCAGCCCCAGCATTTT.